Shown below are 15 T cell receptor beta chains from a single sample sequenced in a study of metastatic and nonmetastatic thyroid tumors (dated by TCRdb to about 2020). No patient had received any treatment before thyroid surgery. Receptors were amplified or captured by PCR. Sequencing relied on an Illumina HiSeq 4000. The public reads were reprocessed in TCRdb via fastp at Q25 and MiXCR, keeping in-frame beta chains. For this sample the table gives some 20,000 clones, of which approximately 10% were detected only once. The top ten clones comprise roughly 30% of the sample. The sequencing sample was made of blood. Every receptor here comes from a female donor with papillary thyroid cancer or a benign thyroid nodule (not recorded which). Some clones in this sample may be carry-over from other donors' samples.

The chain is built from TRBV28 and TRBJ2-7; TRBD1 agrees at 10 bases. J lost 2 bases, V lost 7 bases, and 8 bases had no gene match. The CDR3 runs to 15 residues. Germline CDR1 and CDR2: MDHEN and SYDVKM. The CDR3 protein is CASNPPGQGAYEQYF. The CDR3 nucleotides read TGTGCCAGCAATCCTCCAGGACAGGGGGCCTACGAGCAGTACTTC.

This clone has ten or more counts. The chain recombines TRBV19 with TRBJ1-3; TRBD1 might be the D (5 bases). Between the trimmed V and J ends, which lost 3 bases and 0 bases, there was a span of 15 bases. The CDR3 is 17 amino acids. Germline V gene data show CDR1 as LNHDA and CDR2 as SQIVND (reference sequence). CDR3 nucleotides: TGTGCCAGTAGTATTGGGGCTCAGATTAGCTCTGGAAACACCATATATTTT. Residues: CASSIGAQISSGNTIYF.

This clone was recorded at least ten times. A clone one base away is much larger, so this may be a read error. The same CDR3 also results from other DNA sequences found in this sample. The chain has TRBV6-1 and TRBJ2-1; D remains unclear. The V end lost 8 bases, the J end lost 8 bases, and 16 bases lay between the germline ends. Germline loops: CDR1 MNHNS, CDR2 SASEGT. This CDR3 is built from 13 residues. The CDR3, as DNA: TGTGCCAGCGAGACGGGCCTCCAAGATGAGCAGTTCTTC. As protein: CASETGLQDEQFF.

This clone was counted many times. Within the sample, other DNA sequences also encode this same CDR3. V is TRBV30 and J is TRBJ2-2; D may be TRBD2 (7 bases). CDR3 length equals 16 residues. V was trimmed by 2 bases and J by 3 bases, leaving 16 bases between them. The germline CDR1 and CDR2 sequences are GTSNPN and SVGIG (reference sequence). CDR3 region: CAWSPRGALYTGELFF. DNA of the CDR3: TGTGCCTGGAGTCCCCGGGGGGCGCTGTACACCGGGGAGCTGTTTTTT.

In the case of this clone: At one of its ends the junction is not consistent with the germline gene, which may arise from a read error. The genes are TRBV20-1 and TRBJ1-1; maybe TRBD1 (6 bases). This CDR3 contains 17 residues. Germline V gene lookup returns CDR1 DFQATT and CDR2 SNEGSKA (reference sequence). In DNA form, the CDR3 reads TGCAGTGTTAGAGCCTCTGGGGGCCACCCAATGAACACTGAAGCTTTCTTT. Amino acid sequence: CSVRASGGHPMNTEAFF.

This clone came up many times. This chain connects TRBV20-1 to TRBJ2-7; D unresolved. The CDR3 is 13 residues long. Germline CDR1 DFQATT, CDR2 SNEGSKA (reference sequence). Trimming took 5 bases from V and 2 from J, leaving 13 bases between them. The CDR3 sequence: CSALKRAPYEQYF. The CDR3 DNA sequence: TGCAGTGCTCTAAAAAGGGCTCCCTACGAGCAGTACTTC.

In this sample, this clone turned up many times. The chain couples TRBV19 to TRBJ2-5, with D tentatively TRBD1 (6 bases). The CDR3 spans 13 residues. The V and J ends lost 6 bases and 5 bases respectively, with 13 bases between them. Per germline, CDR1 LNHDA and CDR2 SQIVND (reference sequence). The CDR3: CASRQQGVETQYF. CDR3 DNA sequence: TGTGCCAGTAGACAACAGGGAGTGGAGACCCAGTACTTC.

This clone was seen repeatedly, ten times or more. The V gene is TRBV18, the J gene TRBJ1-1; weak D call: TRBD1 (5 bases). The germline gives CDR1 KGHSH, CDR2 LQKENI. V was pared by 0 bases and J by 6 bases, with 8 bases between. The CDR3 spans 13 residues. The CDR3 sequence: CASSPPGTAEAFF. CDR3 DNA sequence: TGTGCCAGCTCACCACCCGGGACCGCTGAAGCTTTCTTT.

The CDR3 region has the DNA TGTGCCAGCAGCCCTCCTAGCGGGGGGGGGACAGATACGCAGTATTTT. Its protein product is CASSPPSGGGTDTQYF. The chain is built from TRBV4-2 and TRBJ2-3; 12 bases map to TRBD2. Germline trimming cut 4 bases from V and 3 bases from J; bases unmatched to any gene: 5. Germline CDR1 and CDR2: LGHNA and YNFKEQ. The CDR3 is made up of 16 amino acids.

This clone was counted a single time. This may arise from a read error, as a much more abundant clone is one base away. The same CDR3 is also encoded by other DNA sequences in this sample. The V call is TRBV29-1, the J call TRBJ2-3, with D perhaps TRBD2 (6 bases). This CDR3 comprises 17 residues. CDR1 and CDR2 (germline): SQVTM, ANQGSEA. Trimming took 6 bases from V and 0 from J, leaving 22 bases between them. This chain's CDR3 is CSVSPGLSFFSTDTQYF. DNA of the CDR3: TGCAGCGTGTCGCCTGGACTAAGTTTTTTTAGCACAGATACGCAGTATTTT.

The table lists this clone with many counts. CDR3 loop: CAIANPYYGYTF. The CDR3 DNA reads TGTGCCATCGCCAACCCTTACTATGGCTACACCTTC. The chain recombines TRBV12-3 or TRBV12-4 with TRBJ1-2; D is undetermined. With 10 bases removed from V and 3 bases from J, the gap between germline ends came to 12 bases. The CDR3 is made up of 12 amino acids.

A note on this clone: Mismatch with germline at one junction end may stem from a read error. This sequence joins TRBV5-1 and TRBJ2-1; D uncertain. The CDR3 sequence is 15 residues long. Germline CDR1 SGHRS, CDR2 YFSETQ. This CDR3 reads CAISLLAFEYNEQFF. CDR3 bases: TGCGCCATCAGCTTGTTGGCGTTTGAGTACAATGAGCAGTTCTTC.

The chain is built from TRBV28 and TRBJ1-6, with 8 nucleotides matching TRBD1. J lost 7 bases, V lost 10 bases, and 12 bases had no gene match. The length of the CDR3 is 15 residues. CDR1 is MDHEN, CDR2 SYDVKM, per germline. CDR3 residues: CAILGQGVRNSPLHF. The CDR3 DNA sequence: TGTGCCATCCTCGGACAGGGCGTCAGGAATTCACCCCTCCACTTT.

Comments on this clone: This may come from a read error, since a much larger clone is one base off. Different DNA sequences within this sample yield the same CDR3. The V call is TRBV5-1, the J call TRBJ1-2; D gene ambiguous. CDR3 length equals 12 residues. The germline gives CDR1 SGHRS, CDR2 YFSETQ. DNA for the CDR3: TGTGCCAGCAGCGCAAATGACCATGGCTACACCTTC. This gives the protein CASSANDHGYTF. Based on the CDR3 plus reference TRBV5-1 and TRBJ1-2, the full variable domain is KAGVTQTPRYLIKTRGQQVTLSCSPISGHRSVSWYQQTPGQGLQFLFEYFSETQRNKGNFPGRFSGRQFSNSRSEMNVSTLELGDSALYLCASSANDHGYTFGSGTRLTVV.

This clone was seen many times. The V call is TRBV29-1, the J call TRBJ1-3; D unclear. Germline V gene lookup returns CDR1 SQVTM and CDR2 ANQGSEA. The V end lost 7 bases, the J end lost 5 bases, and 15 bases lay between the germline ends. The CDR3 loop spans 13 amino acids. The CDR3 sequence: CSGLSEKRNTIYF. CDR3 coding DNA: TGCAGCGGCCTATCCGAGAAGAGAAACACCATATATTTT.